Here is one T cell receptor beta chain with its context. Its antigen is as yet unknown. These data are taken from a study of blood T cells in healthy people across ages. For the second PCR, which ran for roughly 6 to 12 cycles, a sample-barcoded 5' primer and a J-beta primer mix were used. MiXCR was run by TCRdb on the 5' RACE reads, yielding one entry per CDR3 protein. The repertoire consists of 550,000 to 800,000 distinct CDR3 sequences, with approximately 31% occurring once and the leading ten covering just over 15%. Regarding the study as a whole: As age increased, TCR beta diversity per million T cells fell in a roughly linear fashion.

CDR3 length equals 14 residues. CDR1 and CDR2 from the germline V gene are MNHEY and SVGEGT. The V end lost 6 bases, the J end lost 1 base, and 9 bases lay between the germline ends. This receptor was obtained from a woman older than 75 in good health. The rearrangement uses TRBV6-2 or TRBV6-3 and TRBJ2-2; tentatively, D is TRBD1 (5 bases). The specimen sequenced was blood. The CDR3, as DNA: TGTGCCAGCAGACCCACAGGGAACACCGGGGAGCTGTTTTTT. Residues: CASRPTGNTGELFF.